The sequence of this TCR beta chain was determined in a study of glioma-infiltrating T cells. Trimming pared 5 bases from V and 3 bases from J, leaving 20 bases between. Germline lookup yields CDR1 SGHTA and CDR2 FQGNSA. The CDR3 length is 16 residues. Amplification of TCR alpha and beta CDR3 regions from RNA used iRepertoire nested multiplex PCR. TCRdb used MiXCR to reprocess the multiplex PCR reads, holding one entry per CDR3 protein. This table has approximately 18,000 distinct CDR3 sequences, roughly 60% appearing once. The chain has TRBV7-2 and TRBJ2-7; tentatively, D is TRBD2 (6 bases). The receptor was derived from a human donor with low-grade glioma or glioblastoma, undergoing nonglioma brain surgery, or in good health (not recorded which). Specimen: glioma tissue, nonneoplastic brain tissue, or PBMCs (not recorded which). This CDR3 is CASSGWRAVERYEQYF. The CDR3 DNA reads as TGTGCCAGCAGCGGGTGGAGGGCAGTGGAACGCTACGAGCAGTACTTC.